One sample yielded the 26 T cell receptor beta chains listed below, sequenced in a study of cytomegalovirus exposure and HLA in healthy donors. PCR amplification relied on 60 Vbeta primers (plus 13 Jbeta primers). The protocol was immunoSEQ multiplex PCR, while the TCRdb copy is restricted to in-frame clones and leaves out a portion. The repertoire holds about 150,000 clones, with approximately 69% as singletons. What was sequenced was PBMCs. These receptors came from a man in his thirties or forties in good health and CMV-seronegative.

The rearrangement uses TRBV27 and TRBJ2-5, with a tentative D call TRBD2 (6 bases). The germline V gene has CDR1 MNHEY and CDR2 SMNVEV (reference sequence). The ends were cut back, 6 bases at V and 1 base at J, with 24 bases in the middle. The CDR3 extends over 18 amino acids. The CDR3 sequence: CASRPDWGVEGRQETQYF. The CDR3 DNA reads as TGTGCCAGCAGGCCCGATTGGGGGGTAGAGGGTCGCCAAGAGACCCAGTACTTC.

V gene TRBV7-8 combines with J gene TRBJ2-2, with 9 bases matching TRBD2. V lost 6 bases and J lost 4; bases outside the gene matches: 12. CDR1 is SGHVS, CDR2 FQNEAQ, per germline. The CDR3 consists of 17 residues. CDR3 nucleotide sequence: TGTGCCAGCAGTAACTTCCGGCGGGGGGGCCGCACCGGGGAGCTGTTTTTT. It codes for CASSNFRRGGRTGELFF.

This chain uses TRBV2 with TRBJ1-5; 8 nucleotides align to TRBD1. The CDR3 consists of 14 residues. CDR1 and CDR2 (germline): SNHLY, FYNNEI. The J segment lost 2 bases and the V segment lost 6 bases, leaving 3 bases of the junction unmatched. The CDR3 sequence: CASRDRDRNQPQHF. The CDR3 DNA follows: TGTGCCAGCAGGGACAGGGACCGCAATCAGCCCCAGCATTTT.

The chain couples TRBV28 to TRBJ1-1; tentatively, D is TRBD1 (6 bases). V lost 7 bases, J lost 7 bases, and 16 bases lay in between. CDR3 length: 13 amino acids. Per the germline V gene, CDR1 is MDHEN and CDR2 is SYDVKM. CDR3 in DNA: TGTGCCAGCACCCCCGAACAGGGCTATGAAGCTTTCTTT. Its translation is CASTPEQGYEAFF.

This clone was found a few times. This chain joins TRBV9 and TRBJ2-7, with D possibly matching TRBD2 (6 bases). Germline V gene data show CDR1 as SGDLS and CDR2 as YYNGEE. V lost 0 bases, J lost 3 bases, and 13 bases lay in between. There are 15 residues in the CDR3. The CDR3 DNA follows: TGTGCCAGCAGCGTAGAATCGGGGGTTTACTACGAGCAGTACTTC. Encoded protein: CASSVESGVYYEQYF.

The chain links TRBV6-6 to TRBJ1-4, with a tentative D call TRBD1 (6 bases). CDR3 length: 16 residues. V lost 0 bases and J 1 base, leaving 9 bases between the germline ends. The germline V gene encodes CDR1 MNHNY and CDR2 SVGAGI (reference sequence). CDR3 sequence (DNA): TGTGCCAGCAGTTACTCGACAGGACGAACTAATGAAAAACTGTTTTTT. Translating it yields CASSYSTGRTNEKLFF.

This chain uses TRBV6-6 with TRBJ2-3; no definite D call. This CDR3 spans 16 amino acids. Trimming took off 4 bases at V and 0 bases at J, with 14 bases between the two ends. The germline gives CDR1 MNHNY, CDR2 SVGAGI (reference sequence). This chain's CDR3 is CASSFPGVASTDTQYF. DNA for the CDR3: TGTGCCAGCAGTTTCCCCGGAGTGGCTAGCACAGATACGCAGTATTTT.

The chain links TRBV6-1 to TRBJ1-2; D call uncertain. V was cut by 6 bases and J by 6 bases, with 17 bases left in between. Germline V gene lookup returns CDR1 MNHNS and CDR2 SASEGT. The CDR3 is 14 residues long. CDR3 coding DNA: TGTGCCAGCAGAACCGACCAATACGCGGATGGCTACACCTTC. It yields the protein CASRTDQYADGYTF.

This chain connects TRBV9 to TRBJ1-2; D may be TRBD1 (5 bases). The CDR3 has 12 residues. Germline V gene data show CDR1 as SGDLS and CDR2 as YYNGEE. Trimming removed 1 base at V and 9 bases at J, with 10 bases between. Here the CDR3 DNA reads TGTGCCAGCAGCGTATCAGGGTCTCGCTACACCTTC. Its translation is CASSVSGSRYTF.

V gene TRBV7-9 combines with J gene TRBJ2-1, with 15 nucleotides matching TRBD2. The CDR3 has 18 residues. Germline V gives CDR1 SEHNR, CDR2 FQNEAQ (reference sequence). V gave up 1 base and J gave up 0 bases; unmatched junction bases: 1. CDR3: CASSLVGLAGGSYNEQFF. The CDR3, as DNA: TGTGCCAGCAGCTTAGTGGGACTAGCGGGGGGCTCCTACAATGAGCAGTTCTTC.

This clone was counted only a few times. The chain's CDR3 is CASSLAGGPSPLHF. DNA for the CDR3: TGTGCCAGCAGTTTGGCAGGGGGCCCTTCACCCCTCCACTTT. This sequence joins TRBV28 and TRBJ1-6, with 8 nucleotides matching TRBD1. This CDR3 has 14 residues. The germline CDR1 and CDR2 sequences are MDHEN and SYDVKM. The trim removed 3 bases at V and 9 bases at J, leaving 4 bases unmatched.

The chain joins TRBV5-4 to TRBJ1-6, with TRBD1 identical over 11 bases. The CDR3 extends over 19 amino acids. With 4 bases clipped from V and 7 bases from J, the junction kept 16 bases outside the gene matches. From germline, CDR1 is SGHNT and CDR2 YYREEE (reference sequence). The CDR3 sequence: CASSASGTGGIMRNSPLHF. Written as DNA, the CDR3 is TGTGCCAGCAGCGCCAGCGGGACAGGGGGTATTATGCGGAATTCACCCCTCCACTTT. Complete variable domain (other parts from reference TRBV5-4 and TRBJ1-6): ETGVTQSPTHLIKTRGQQVTLRCSSQSGHNTVSWYQQALGQGPQFIFQYYREEENGRGNFPPRFSGLQFPNYSSELNVNALELDDSALYLCASSASGTGGIMRNSPLHFGNGTRLTVT.

The chain recombines TRBV30 with TRBJ1-4; D possibly corresponds to TRBD1 (5 bases). V lost 3 bases to trimming and J lost 5 bases, with 16 bases between them. There are 15 residues in the CDR3. Per the germline V gene, CDR1 is GTSNPN and CDR2 is SVGIG (reference sequence). The CDR3 DNA follows: TGTGCCTGGAGCCCAAGCGGGGGTTGGAATGAAAAACTGTTTTTT. Its translation: CAWSPSGGWNEKLFF.

This sequence joins TRBV27 and TRBJ1-1, with a tentative D call TRBD1 (5 bases). There are 12 residues in the CDR3. V lost 8 bases and J lost 1, with 8 bases in between. Germline V gene data show CDR1 as MNHEY and CDR2 as SMNVEV (reference sequence). CDR3 sequence (DNA): TGTGCCAGCCAAACAGGGAACACTGAAGCTTTCTTT. Protein sequence: CASQTGNTEAFF.

This chain connects TRBV10-3 to TRBJ2-2, with D perhaps matching TRBD2 (5 bases). The germline V gene encodes CDR1 ENHRY and CDR2 SYGVKD. This CDR3 spans 16 amino acids. Trimming took 6 bases from V and 3 from J, leaving 17 bases between them. This CDR3 is CAISQDRGRDTGELFF. As DNA, the CDR3 is TGTGCCATCAGCCAAGATCGCGGGCGCGACACCGGGGAGCTGTTTTTT.

The V and J genes are TRBV7-8 and TRBJ2-5, with D tentatively TRBD2 (6 bases). This CDR3 is built from 14 residues. Germline-derived CDR1 and CDR2 are SGHVS and FQNEAQ. V lost 1 base and J lost 4, with 10 bases in between. CDR3 sequence reads: CASSLEVGGETQYF. CDR3 DNA: TGTGCCAGCAGCTTAGAGGTGGGGGGAGAGACCCAGTACTTC.

V usage is TRBV9 and J usage is TRBJ2-1, with a tentative D call TRBD1 (5 bases). Trimming removed 0 bases from V and 6 bases from J, with 10 bases in between. Germline CDR1 reads SGDLS; CDR2 reads YYNGEE. The CDR3 has 14 amino acids. CDR3: CASSVGGTSNEQFF. Here the CDR3 DNA reads TGTGCCAGCAGCGTAGGGGGCACTTCCAATGAGCAGTTCTTC.

The chain recombines TRBV4-3 with TRBJ2-7; D unresolved. Germline-derived CDR1 and CDR2 are LGHNA and YSLEER. The CDR3 sequence is 15 residues long. V lost 0 bases and J lost 4, with 13 bases in between. CDR3 sequence (DNA): TGCGCCAGCAGCCAAGATTATCCCTTTGTATACGAGCAGTACTTC. Its translation is CASSQDYPFVYEQYF.

The chain has TRBV29-1 and TRBJ2-7; 7 bases are a match to TRBD1. CDR1 and CDR2 (germline): SQVTM, ANQGSEA. The CDR3 runs to 14 residues. J gave up 0 bases and V 2 bases, and 4 bases lay outside the gene matches. The CDR3 here is CSVELAGGSYEQYF. The CDR3 DNA sequence: TGCAGCGTTGAATTGGCAGGGGGCTCCTACGAGCAGTACTTC.

This chain joins TRBV6-5 and TRBJ2-3; D unclear. The germline gives CDR1 MNHEY, CDR2 SVGAGI. This CDR3 is 15 amino acids long. V lost 2 bases to trimming and J lost 0 bases, with 9 bases between them. Written as DNA, the CDR3 is TGTGCCAGCAGTTACAGCGTATCTAGCACAGATACGCAGTATTTT. Residues: CASSYSVSSTDTQYF.

The CDR3 loop reads CASSLELAGSSGNTIYF. The DNA for the CDR3 is TGTGCCAGCAGCTTAGAATTAGCCGGGAGCTCTGGAAACACCATATATTTT. The gene calls are TRBV7-2 and TRBJ1-3; D unresolved. The germline CDR1 and CDR2 sequences are SGHTA and FQGNSA. The CDR3 runs to 17 residues. V was shortened by 1 base and J by 0 bases, with 13 bases between the two germline ends.

This clone was seen only a few times. The J gene is TRBJ1-1, the V gene TRBV7-8; 7 nucleotides line up with TRBD1. Germline V CDR1 and CDR2: SGHVS, FQNEAQ. Losses at the gene ends were 5 bases for V and 1 base for J; bases not matched to a gene: 7. The CDR3 contains 15 residues. The CDR3 nucleotides are TGTGCCAGCAGCCCCACAGGGGCCAGGAACACTGAAGCTTTCTTT. Encoded protein: CASSPTGARNTEAFF.

This chain uses TRBV4-1 with TRBJ1-5; a possible D gene is TRBD1 (6 bases). V lost 1 base and J 2 bases, leaving 9 bases between the germline ends. There are 15 residues in the CDR3. Germline V gives CDR1 MGHRA, CDR2 YSYEKL. CDR3 in DNA: TGCGCCAGCAGCCAAGTTTCAGGGGGCAATCAGCCCCAGCATTTT. Translating it yields CASSQVSGGNQPQHF.

CDR3 in DNA: TGTGCCAGCAGCTTTGTAACTAGCGGGGGTGACAATGAGCAGTTCTTC. It codes for CASSFVTSGGDNEQFF. The chain uses TRBV7-2 and TRBJ2-1; 11 bases align to TRBD2. Losses at the gene ends were 3 bases for V and 5 bases for J; bases not matched to a gene: 6. This CDR3 has 16 amino acids. Germline V gene sequence: CDR1 SGHTA, CDR2 FQGNSA.

As DNA, the CDR3 is TGCAGCGTTGAACTTCCAGGTAGCAATCAGCCCCAGCATTTT. The encoded protein is CSVELPGSNQPQHF. This chain uses TRBV29-1 with TRBJ1-5; D is ambiguous. The CDR3 is 14 amino acids. Germline V lookup: CDR1 SQVTM, CDR2 ANQGSEA. Trimming removed 2 bases at V and 0 bases at J, with 8 bases between.

The chain recombines TRBV4-3 with TRBJ1-1; 7 positions agree with TRBD1. V shed 0 bases, J shed 0 bases, and the junction held 7 bases outside the gene matches. This CDR3 region has 17 residues. CDR1 is LGHNA, CDR2 YSLEER, per germline. The CDR3 DNA reads as TGCGCCAGCAGCCAAGATTCAGCAGGGGGTCTGAACACTGAAGCTTTCTTT. Translating gives CASSQDSAGGLNTEAFF.